Listed here are 20 T cell receptor beta chains from one sample, sequenced in a study of T-cell reconstitution after alpha-beta-depleted transplantation in children. Preparing the TCRbeta library involved the use of unique molecular identifiers. TCRdb recomputed calls from the PCR reads with MiXCR, one row per CDR3 protein. The data show around 250,000 distinct CDR3 sequences, around 7.8% seen once. The sequenced sample was PBMCs, mostly from graft donor cells, obtained 180 days after TCRalphabeta/CD19-depleted stem cell transplant. These receptors all stem from a male patient aged 10-17 years who had a stem cell transplant for acute lymphoblastic leukemia, so the T cells may come from the graft donor.

This clonotype was picked up many times. This sequence joins TRBV20-1 and TRBJ2-7, with D perhaps TRBD2 (5 bases). V gave up 6 bases and J gave up 1 base, with 16 bases separating them. The length of the CDR3 is 14 residues. Germline CDR1 reads DFQATT; CDR2 reads SNEGSKA (reference sequence). The CDR3 protein is CSAETTGKSYEQYF. For the CDR3, the DNA is TGCAGTGCCGAGACTACCGGGAAGTCCTACGAGCAGTACTTC.

This clonotype came up many times. The rearrangement joins TRBV5-1 to TRBJ2-3, with D possibly being TRBD2 (5 bases). V lost 7 bases and J 6 bases, leaving 21 bases between the germline ends. Germline V lookup: CDR1 SGHRS, CDR2 YFSETQ. CDR3 length: 15 amino acids. This CDR3 reads CASHWSTTPRDTQYF. The CDR3 DNA reads as TGCGCCAGCCATTGGTCGACTACTCCGCGGGATACGCAGTATTTT.

This clonotype was counted ten times or more. The V gene is TRBV7-8, the J gene TRBJ2-1, with 7 bases aligning to TRBD2. The CDR3 is made up of 14 amino acids. V dropped 9 bases and J dropped 6; count of bases not matched to a gene: 11. Germline V lookup: CDR1 SGHVS, CDR2 FQNEAQ. This CDR3 reads CASRPGGPRNEQFF. Written as DNA, the CDR3 is TGTGCCAGTCGTCCGGGGGGTCCCCGCAATGAGCAGTTCTTC.

This clonotype occurred many times. The chain recombines TRBV20-1 with TRBJ2-4; D tentatively fits TRBD1 or TRBD2 (5 bases each). Germline lookup yields CDR1 DFQATT and CDR2 SNEGSKA (reference sequence). The V gene lost 5 bases and the J gene lost 9 bases, with 11 bases spanning the gap. This CDR3 has 11 amino acids. CDR3 sequence (DNA): TGCAGTGCTGTGGGGACGGTCATTCAGTACTTC. Amino acids: CSAVGTVIQYF.

This clonotype has at least ten counts. CDR3 sequence reads: CASSLGGLASYNEQFF. In nucleotides, the CDR3 is TGTGCCAGCAGCTTAGGGGGACTTGCCTCCTACAATGAGCAGTTCTTC. The rearrangement joins TRBV7-6 to TRBJ2-1; a weak D match, TRBD2 (6 bases). Germline V lookup: CDR1 SGHVS, CDR2 FNYEAQ. This CDR3 is built from 16 residues. V lost 1 base and J 0 bases, leaving 10 bases between the germline ends.

This clonotype was seen ten or more times. The V call is TRBV20-1, the J call TRBJ2-7; 9 positions match TRBD1. The germline CDR1 and CDR2 sequences are DFQATT and SNEGSKA (reference sequence). The trim removed 5 bases at V and 8 bases at J, leaving 10 bases unmatched. The CDR3 extends over 13 amino acids. The CDR3 spells CSAYGDRDLKQYF. In DNA, the CDR3 is TGCAGTGCTTACGGGGACAGGGATTTGAAGCAGTACTTC.

This clonotype came up many times. The DNA for the CDR3 is TGCAGTGCTAGAGATGCTAGCGGGAGGGCCGCGAACACCGGGGAGCTGTTTTTT. Amino acids: CSARDASGRAANTGELFF. The rearrangement links TRBV20-1 to TRBJ2-2, with 12 bases matching TRBD2. Germline V gene data show CDR1 as DFQATT and CDR2 as SNEGSKA (reference sequence). Trimming cost V 0 bases and J 0 bases; bases outside gene matches: 5. This CDR3 contains 18 residues.

This clonotype was seen at least ten times. This chain connects TRBV20-1 to TRBJ2-4; D ambiguous. The CDR3 is 15 amino acids. The germline V gene encodes CDR1 DFQATT and CDR2 SNEGSKA (reference sequence). Trimming removed 1 base from V and 0 bases from J, with 10 bases in between. The CDR3 reads CSARGRVSAKNIQYF. CDR3 coding DNA: TGCAGTGCTAGAGGTCGAGTTTCAGCCAAAAACATTCAGTACTTC.

This clonotype was found once. Just one base apart from a much larger clone, this may be a read error. The CDR3 does not end in the conserved phenylalanine or tryptophan, so this is likely a read error. The chain joins TRBV5-1 to TRBJ1-1; the D is unclear. The CDR3 length is 14 residues. Deletions cut 3 bases from V and 5 bases from J, with 14 bases between. Germline V gene lookup returns CDR1 SGHRS and CDR2 YFSETQ. The CDR3 region has the DNA TGCGCCAGCAGCTATGGATCCCCTGGAACTGAAGCTTTCTGT. It yields the protein CASSYGSPGTEAFC.

The sample holds a few counts of this clonotype. The J gene is TRBJ1-2, the V gene TRBV7-4; D gene uncertain. Between the trimmed V and J ends, which lost 2 bases and 0 bases, there was a span of 19 bases. The CDR3 covers 18 residues. From germline, CDR1 is SGHVT and CDR2 SQSDAQ. The CDR3 coding sequence is TGTGCCAGCAGCTTAACCGCCTCCCGGACTCGTACTAACTATGGCTACACCTTC. This encodes CASSLTASRTRTNYGYTF.

This clonotype was seen repeatedly, ten times or more. DNA for the CDR3: TGCAGTGCTAGCCAGGCTAACTTTTATAGCAATCAGCCCCAGCATTTT. It yields the protein CSASQANFYSNQPQHF. The chain uses TRBV20-1 and TRBJ1-5; D gene ambiguous. Germline loops: CDR1 DFQATT, CDR2 SNEGSKA (reference sequence). This CDR3 is built from 16 residues. With 3 bases removed from V and 0 bases from J, the gap between germline ends came to 15 bases.

This clonotype was seen many times. The V gene is TRBV2, the J gene TRBJ2-1, with D unclear. The CDR3 totals 11 residues. The germline V gene encodes CDR1 SNHLY and CDR2 FYNNEI. V was cut by 10 bases and J by 5 bases, with 9 bases left in between. The CDR3 DNA reads as TGTGCCATACGGACCAACAATGAGCAGTTCTTC. Translating gives CAIRTNNEQFF.

The sample holds many counts of this clonotype. The V call is TRBV5-1, the J call TRBJ1-1, with D perhaps matching TRBD1 (5 bases). This CDR3 spans 14 amino acids. V lost 2 bases and J 5 bases, leaving 13 bases between the germline ends. Per the germline V gene, CDR1 is SGHRS and CDR2 is YFSETQ. CDR3 nucleotides: TGCGCCAGCAGCTTTACAGGAGGAGGGACTGAAGCTTTCTTT. Protein sequence: CASSFTGGGTEAFF.

This clonotype was recorded many times. The chain links TRBV5-1 to TRBJ2-3; 9 bases map to TRBD1. Germline CDR1 reads SGHRS; CDR2 reads YFSETQ. J lost 1 base, V lost 3 bases, and 6 bases had no gene match. The length of the CDR3 is 16 residues. CDR3 sequence: CASSSADRGGTDTQYF. For the CDR3, the DNA is TGCGCCAGCAGCTCTGCGGACAGGGGAGGCACAGATACGCAGTATTTT. The variable domain in full, with the rest retrieved from reference TRBV5-1 and TRBJ2-3, is KAGVTQTPRYLIKTRGQQVTLSCSPISGHRSVSWYQQTPGQGLQFLFEYFSETQRNKGNFPGRFSGRQFSNSRSEMNVSTLELGDSALYLCASSSADRGGTDTQYFGPGTRLTVL.

There are many counts of this clonotype. The rearrangement links TRBV28 to TRBJ2-2; a possible D gene is TRBD2 (7 bases). CDR1 MDHEN and CDR2 SYDVKM come from the germline V gene. The CDR3 spans 15 residues. V was trimmed by 5 bases and J by 7 bases, leaving 17 bases between them. Written as DNA, the CDR3 is TGTGCCAGCAGTATCTGGTCGGGGGGCGGCGGGGAGCTGTTTTTT. Translating it yields CASSIWSGGGGELFF.

This clonotype was picked up many times. The rearrangement uses TRBV5-4 and TRBJ1-4, with 8 bases identical to TRBD1. J lost 8 bases, V lost 2 bases, and 5 bases had no gene match. Germline CDR1 SGHNT, CDR2 YYREEE (reference sequence). The CDR3 is 14 residues long. The CDR3 sequence is CASSFGWDREKLFF. In nucleotides, the CDR3 is TGTGCCAGCAGCTTTGGGTGGGACAGGGAAAAACTGTTTTTT.

This sequence joins TRBV20-1 and TRBJ2-3; 10 nucleotides line up with TRBD2. The CDR3 is made up of 15 amino acids. CDR1 is DFQATT, CDR2 SNEGSKA, per germline (reference sequence). V gave up 5 bases and J gave up 4 bases; unmatched junction bases: 9. The CDR3 DNA reads TGCAGTGCTGGGCAGCGGGGGGGCTCGGCAGATACGCAGTATTTT. The encoded protein is CSAGQRGGSADTQYF.

The rearrangement joins TRBV20-1 to TRBJ2-7, with D perhaps TRBD1 (6 bases). The germline CDR1 and CDR2 sequences are DFQATT and SNEGSKA (reference sequence). V shed 6 bases and J shed 0 bases, with 12 bases lying between them. The CDR3 extends over 13 amino acids. For the CDR3, the DNA is TGCAGTGCACTCCGGGACAACTCCTACGAGCAGTACTTC. This encodes CSALRDNSYEQYF.

This clonotype was detected ten times or more. The chain links TRBV12-3 or TRBV12-4 to TRBJ2-3, with 13 bases fitting TRBD2. The J segment lost 7 bases and the V segment lost 5 bases, leaving 12 bases of the junction unmatched. The CDR3 is made up of 17 amino acids. This CDR3 is CASSPSTSGGSTYTQYF. The CDR3 coding sequence is TGTGCCAGCAGTCCGTCGACTAGCGGGGGGAGTACTTATACGCAGTATTTT.

This clonotype was picked up many times. V usage is TRBV12-3 or TRBV12-4 and J usage is TRBJ2-7; no clear D gene. V gave up 4 bases and J gave up 0 bases, with 13 bases separating them. The length of the CDR3 is 15 residues. The CDR3 sequence: CASSSPGLSSYEQYF. DNA for the CDR3: TGTGCCAGCAGTTCCCCGGGCCTGAGCTCCTACGAGCAGTACTTC.